This entry lists 18 T cell receptor beta chains sequenced from one sample in a study of regulatory T cells in long-lasting Graves disease. Described time point: newly diagnosed GD, antithyroid drugs for less than 3 months. Extracted RNA from PBMCs served as the source of the TCR library. Building of the TCR beta libraries involved iRepertoire HTBI primers and Arm-PCR of CDR3 regions. Each CDR3 protein is one row after TCRdb ran MiXCR on the multiplex PCR reads. The table lists 410,000 or so distinct CDR3 sequences, approximately 15% of them singletons. The same sample was also studied in work on T cells in Graves' hyperthyroidism and ophthalmopathy.

The sample was peripheral blood mononuclear cells (PBMCs), taken at new diagnosis, from a patient treated with antithyroid drugs. These TCRs come from a woman in her thirties with Graves disease.

V usage is TRBV12-3 or TRBV12-4 and J usage is TRBJ2-1; 10 nucleotides align to TRBD2. The CDR3 runs to 15 residues. Germline trimming cut 5 bases from V and 6 bases from J; bases unmatched to any gene: 7. Written as DNA, the CDR3 is TGTGCCAGCAGTCTTGGGACTAGCGCCTTCAATGAGCAGTTCTTC. It translates to CASSLGTSAFNEQFF.

This clonotype was recorded many times. This sequence joins TRBV2 and TRBJ2-1, with unresolved D. The CDR3 is 13 amino acids. V lost 7 bases to trimming and J lost 1 base, with 8 bases between them. The germline gives CDR1 SNHLY, CDR2 FYNNEI. The CDR3 DNA follows: TGTGCCAGCATTGGAGATTCCTACAATGAGCAGTTCTTC. Amino acids: CASIGDSYNEQFF.

The J gene is TRBJ1-5, the V gene TRBV5-8; 8 nucleotides line up with TRBD1. This CDR3 contains 16 residues. With 4 bases clipped from V and 3 bases from J, the junction kept 9 bases outside the gene matches. Germline V gene lookup returns CDR1 SGHTS and CDR2 YDEGEE. CDR3 nucleotide sequence: TGTGCCAGCAGCCTGACCCGGGACAGGCACAATCAGCCCCAGCATTTT. This encodes CASSLTRDRHNQPQHF. Full variable domain (missing parts from reference TRBV5-8 and TRBJ1-5): EAGVTQSPTHLIKTRGQQATLRCSPISGHTSVYWYQQALGLGLQFLLWYDEGEERNRGNFPPRFSGRQFPNYSSELNVNALELEDSALYLCASSLTRDRHNQPQHFGDGTRLSIL.

In its sample, this clonotype was seen many times. The CDR3 loop reads CASTRLGRLREWSGYTF. DNA of the CDR3: TGTGCCAGCACCAGGCTGGGACGGCTAAGGGAATGGTCTGGCTACACCTTC. This chain joins TRBV12-3 or TRBV12-4 and TRBJ1-2, with a tentative D call TRBD1 (5 bases). V shed 7 bases and J shed 7 bases, with 28 bases lying between them. This CDR3 spans 17 amino acids.

The V call is TRBV19, the J call TRBJ2-5; tentative D call: TRBD2 (6 bases). Trimming left V 8 bases short and J 7 bases short, with 20 bases between. The CDR3 has 14 amino acids. CDR1 LNHDA and CDR2 SQIVND come from the germline V gene (reference sequence). The CDR3 bases are TGTGCCAGTTCTCCGGGACTCAGCTGGGGGACCCAGTACTTC. Translation gives CASSPGLSWGTQYF.

This clonotype appeared a few times. The chain employs TRBV27 and TRBJ2-5; TRBD1 matches 11 bases. The CDR3 extends over 15 amino acids. The germline V gene encodes CDR1 MNHEY and CDR2 SMNVEV (reference sequence). V lost 7 bases, J lost 5 bases, and 9 bases stayed unmatched. The CDR3 coding sequence is TGTGCCAGCACCAAGGACAGGGGGCGGGCGGAGACCCAGTACTTC. This encodes CASTKDRGRAETQYF.

V is TRBV10-1 and J is TRBJ2-7, with 12 bases identical to TRBD2. V lost 4 bases, J lost 1 base, and 5 bases stayed unmatched. The germline gives CDR1 WNHNN, CDR2 SYGVQD (reference sequence). CDR3 length equals 16 residues. Written as DNA, the CDR3 is TGCGCCAGCAGTGGGGGGACTAGCGGGCTATCCTACGAGCAGTACTTC. It specifies CASSGGTSGLSYEQYF.

In its sample, this clonotype was seen many times. CDR3 sequence (DNA): TGTGCCAGCAGCTTAGGCTGGCGGGAGGGAAGCCAAGAGACCCAGTACTTC. Its translation is CASSLGWREGSQETQYF. The chain links TRBV11-3 to TRBJ2-5, with TRBD2 matching over 9 bases. The ends lost 1 base at V and 1 base at J; junction bases unmatched: 7. Germline lookup yields CDR1 SGHNT and CDR2 YENEEA. This CDR3 region has 17 residues.

V gene TRBV10-3 combines with J gene TRBJ2-2; 9 nucleotides align to TRBD2. After removal of 2 bases from V and 4 bases from J, the junction contained 11 bases not matched to a gene. From germline, CDR1 is ENHRY and CDR2 SYGVKD. The CDR3 is made up of 18 amino acids. CDR3 protein: CAISEIGLAGTITGELFF. The CDR3 bases are TGTGCCATCAGTGAGATTGGTCTAGCGGGGACCATCACCGGGGAGCTGTTTTTT.

This clonotype was found a few times. This chain joins TRBV24-1 and TRBJ1-1, with 10 bases lining up with TRBD1. Germline V gene lookup returns CDR1 KGHDR and CDR2 SFDVKD. The CDR3 spans 14 residues. J was trimmed by 4 bases and V by 7 bases; bases with no gene match: 5. The CDR3 loop reads CATRGTGVFTEAFF. CDR3 nucleotides: TGTGCCACCAGAGGGACAGGGGTGTTCACTGAAGCTTTCTTT.

This chain joins TRBV5-1 and TRBJ1-1, with a weak D call TRBD1 (5 bases). Germline CDR1 SGHRS, CDR2 YFSETQ. The CDR3 length is 14 residues. V lost 2 bases to trimming and J lost 4 bases, with 12 bases between them. The CDR3 DNA follows: TGCGCCAGCAGCTTCGCCCGGGACGCCACTGAAGCTTTCTTT. Its protein is CASSFARDATEAFF.

This clonotype appeared many times. An end of the junction does not agree with germline; a read error may underlie this. The chain combines TRBV28 with TRBJ2-3, with 16 bases lining up with TRBD2. CDR3 length: 14 residues. The germline V gene encodes CDR1 MDHEN and CDR2 SYDVKM. This chain's CDR3 is CASSSGTSGRAFHF. The DNA of the CDR3 is TGTGCCAGCAGCTCCGGGACTAGCGGGAGGGCGTTCCATTTT.

Comment on this clonotype: A much larger clone differs by one base, so this may be a read error. The chain has TRBV7-3 and TRBJ2-5; 7 positions agree with TRBD2. Per the germline V gene, CDR1 is SGHTA and CDR2 is FQGTGA. CDR3 length: 14 residues. This CDR3 is CTSSWNRVAGTQYF. As DNA, the CDR3 is TGTACCAGCAGCTGGAATAGGGTAGCGGGGACCCAGTACTTC.

This clonotype was seen a few times. The chain uses TRBV6-5 and TRBJ2-7; TRBD1 might be the D (8 bases). V lost 2 bases and J lost 6, with 17 bases in between. The length of the CDR3 is 15 residues. The germline CDR1 and CDR2 sequences are MNHEY and SVGAGI. Here the CDR3 DNA reads TGTGCCAGCAGTTACACCACAGGGGGGGGTGTCGAGCAGTACTTC. Encoded protein: CASSYTTGGGVEQYF.

The genes are TRBV5-1 and TRBJ2-7; the match to TRBD2 covers 8 bases. Germline assignment: CDR1 SGHRS and CDR2 YFSETQ. V was pared by 1 base and J by 2 bases, with 8 bases of the junction left unmatched. The CDR3 totals 16 residues. CDR3 residues: CASSLIEAGGAYEQYF. The CDR3 DNA sequence: TGCGCCAGCAGCTTGATAGAGGCGGGAGGAGCCTACGAGCAGTACTTC. Looking up the rest from reference TRBV5-1 and TRBJ2-7 gives the full variable domain: KAGVTQTPRYLIKTRGQQVTLSCSPISGHRSVSWYQQTPGQGLQFLFEYFSETQRNKGNFPGRFSGRQFSNSRSEMNVSTLELGDSALYLCASSLIEAGGAYEQYFGPGTRLTVT.

This clonotype was seen only a few times. The chain couples TRBV6-1 to TRBJ1-4; D uncertain. The CDR3 runs to 13 residues. V was clipped by 8 bases and J by 4 bases, with 11 bases between them. CDR1 and CDR2 (germline): MNHNS, SASEGT. CDR3 in DNA: TGTGCCAGCGGTGGCCTTGGTAATGAAAAACTGTTTTTT. Its protein product is CASGGLGNEKLFF.

This clonotype was seen more than once but under ten times. The V call is TRBV11-2, the J call TRBJ1-1, with a tentative D call TRBD1 (5 bases). The length of the CDR3 is 14 residues. CDR1 is SGHAT, CDR2 FQNNGV, per germline. Trimming cost V 4 bases and J 10 bases, with 19 bases left between them. The CDR3 DNA reads TGTGCCAGCAGCTCTAACAGGTTCTTCTGGGGAGCTTTCTTT. Translated, it gives CASSSNRFFWGAFF.

This clonotype has a handful of counts. The rearrangement uses TRBV20-1 and TRBJ2-7; D may be TRBD1 (6 bases). The CDR3 length is 12 residues. Germline V lookup: CDR1 DFQATT, CDR2 SNEGSKA (reference sequence). V gave up 1 base and J gave up 3 bases, with 7 bases separating them. CDR3: CSARGDNYEQYF. In DNA form, the CDR3 reads TGCAGTGCTAGAGGGGACAACTACGAGCAGTACTTC.